This record looks at one T cell receptor (beta chain) sequence and its context. This clone was counted a few times. Its antigen is still unknown. There are no base qualities to consult, and no much larger clone falls within one base. Each donor gave one peripheral blood draw, roughly 110 mL on average, collected into heparinised tubes. A BD FACSAria II and a panel including CD45RO, CCR7, CD25, CD127, CD95 and CD27 were used to sort naive, central memory, regulatory and stem cell-like memory CD4+ T cells. Every sorted population had a purity above 95%. PBMCs were isolated right away by Lymphoprep density gradient centrifugation and were stained directly, without culture. So that batch effects would be minimized, each experiment stained and sorted samples in pairs, pairing one healthy donor with one patient. This sample was included in a study of beta chain features in type 1 diabetes (dated by TCRdb to 2016 to 2019). At the level of the whole study: No differences in mean age, gender distribution, total cell number or subset yield were found between patients and healthy donors. A total of 90 million to 140 million sorted cells were examined across all samples, and RNA yield correlated strongly with the number of cells per subset. Regulatory and stem cell-like memory subsets were obtained from only 8 patients and about 8 healthy donors, while naive and central memory subsets were obtained from all 28 donors. In the study, TCRB repertoires of sorted circulating CD4+ T cell subsets from recently diagnosed type 1 diabetes patients were compared with those of matched healthy donors. The study at large found these results: Naive, central memory and regulatory TCRB repertoires appeared more similar among patients than among healthy donors. Shorter templates might be favored by PCR, yet because patient and control samples were amplified and corrected together, any such skew would affect both groups equally. In all four CD4+ subsets, TCRB CDR3 length was moderately but significantly shorter in type 1 diabetes patients. Patients with type 1 diabetes made fewer insertions and deleted more nucleotides at VDJ recombination sites, implying thymic rearrangement abnormalities. HLA sub-analyses involved small numbers of individuals, so any influence of HLA type on TCRB rearrangement remained unresolved. Because cDNA was sequenced instead of genomic DNA, highly expressing activated cells could be over-represented, though the groups showed no difference in activation or CD3 levels.

From the cysteine up to the phenylalanine, the CDR3 has a length of 14 residues. CDR3 DNA is the only sequence kept; it has 42 bases, read in frame from the first base. Relative to germline, V is missing 5 bases and J is missing 5 bases, with 6 bases of the junction outside any gene match. According to the germline V gene, CDR1 reads SGDLS and CDR2 reads YYNGEE. The entire isolated RNA was reverse transcribed using the High Capacity cDNA Reverse Transcription Kit, and thus expressed TCRB transcripts were sequenced. Deep immunoSEQ sequencing was performed on naive, central memory and regulatory T cell samples, with an average of approximately 4 million total reads per sample. Sorted cells were lysed in RLT buffer, and RNA was extracted using DNase-treated RNeasy Micro or Mini kits according to cell number. Each cell subset was processed on its own to prevent cross-contamination, while patient and healthy donor samples were processed together. Using the immunoSEQ multiplex PCR, TCRB sequences were amplified from cDNA into 87-bp fragments spanning the CDR3 region. Amplicons were sequenced on the Illumina HiSeq platform. From the authors' description of their analysis: Synthetic template baselines were used to correct PCR bias computationally, reads within Hamming distance 2 were collapsed, and singletons that could not be merged were discarded. Reads were aligned against IMGT so that V, D and J genes, CDR3 length and insertions or deletions at six rearrangement sites could be assigned. Within each subset, clonotype counts were normalized to the number of sorted cells before true diversity and Gini coefficients were calculated with the tcR R package. Repertoire sharing was quantified using the overlap coefficient calculated on TCRB nucleotide sequences. TCRdb limited this immuneACCESS table to in-frame rearrangements with V and J called. A share of clones is missing; checked studies link under half to unresolved V genes, and the rest is unexplained. The V and J calls and clone size are taken from that table; D and trimming were inferred from the DNA. Across this sample there are about 220,000 clones, with roughly 11% seen only once. The ten largest make up 1% to 1.5% of the sample.

Sequencing used central memory CD4+ T cells from blood. The clonotype was recovered from a man aged 18 to 29 in good health. The rearranged chain carries TRBV9 and TRBJ1-5; TRBD1 aligns with 8 central bases. CDR3 reads: CASSFTGGDQPQHF. Read as DNA, the sequence is TGTGCCAGCAGTTTTACAGGGGGGGATCAGCCCCAGCATTTT.